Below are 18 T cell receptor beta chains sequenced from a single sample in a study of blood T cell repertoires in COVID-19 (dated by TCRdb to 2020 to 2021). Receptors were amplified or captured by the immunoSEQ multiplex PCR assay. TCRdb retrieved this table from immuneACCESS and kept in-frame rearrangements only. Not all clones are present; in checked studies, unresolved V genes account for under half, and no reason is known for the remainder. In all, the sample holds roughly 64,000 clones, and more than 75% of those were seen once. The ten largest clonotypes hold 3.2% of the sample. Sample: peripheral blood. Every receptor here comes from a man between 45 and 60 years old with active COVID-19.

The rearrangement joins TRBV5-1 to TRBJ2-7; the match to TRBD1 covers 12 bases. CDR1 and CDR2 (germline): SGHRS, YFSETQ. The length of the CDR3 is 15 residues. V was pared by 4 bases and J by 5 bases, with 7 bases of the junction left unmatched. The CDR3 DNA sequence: TGCGCCAGCAGCCGAGGGACAGGGGGCGGGGACGAGCAGTACTTC. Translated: CASSRGTGGGDEQYF. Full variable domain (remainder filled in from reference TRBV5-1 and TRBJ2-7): KAGVTQTPRYLIKTRGQQVTLSCSPISGHRSVSWYQQTPGQGLQFLFEYFSETQRNKGNFPGRFSGRQFSNSRSEMNVSTLELGDSALYLCASSRGTGGGDEQYFGPGTRLTVT.

The CDR3 is CASSQGLLAGGYEQFF. DNA for the CDR3: TGTGCCAGCAGCCAAGGCCTCCTAGCGGGGGGCTATGAGCAGTTCTTC. The rearrangement joins TRBV3-1 (or the pseudogene TRBV3-2) to TRBJ2-1, with 11 bases identical to TRBD2. Losses at the gene ends were 1 base for V and 8 bases for J; bases not matched to a gene: 7. Per germline, CDR1 LGHDT and CDR2 YNNKEL (reference sequence). The CDR3 runs to 16 residues.

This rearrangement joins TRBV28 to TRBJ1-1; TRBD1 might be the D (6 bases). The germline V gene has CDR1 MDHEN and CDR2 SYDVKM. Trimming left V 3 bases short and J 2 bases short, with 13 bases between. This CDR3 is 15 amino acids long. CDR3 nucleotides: TGTGCCAGCAGTTTGGGGGGCGGGGGAAACACTGAAGCTTTCTTT. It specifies CASSLGGGGNTEAFF. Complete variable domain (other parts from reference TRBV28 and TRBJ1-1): DVKVTQSSRYLVKRTGEKVFLECVQDMDHENMFWYRQDPGLGLRLIYFSYDVKMKEKGDIPEGYSVSREKKERFSLILESASTNQTSMYLCASSLGGGGNTEAFFGQGTRLTVV.

Here the CDR3 DNA reads TGTGCCAGCAGTTACTCGCCGGGGGGAGAAGGTGAAAAACTGTTTTTT. This translates into CASSYSPGGEGEKLFF. This sequence joins TRBV6-5 and TRBJ1-4; TRBD1 might be the D (5 bases). Germline V gives CDR1 MNHEY, CDR2 SVGAGI. V was shortened by 0 bases and J by 7 bases, with 15 bases between the two germline ends. The CDR3 covers 16 residues.

CDR3 protein: CASSPGEDYEQYF. In DNA form, the CDR3 reads TGTGCCAGCTCACCAGGGGAGGACTACGAGCAGTACTTC. The chain couples TRBV18 to TRBJ2-7; TRBD2 might be the D (6 bases). The CDR3 is made up of 13 amino acids. Deletions cut 2 bases from V and 3 bases from J, with 8 bases between. CDR1 is KGHSH, CDR2 LQKENI, per germline.

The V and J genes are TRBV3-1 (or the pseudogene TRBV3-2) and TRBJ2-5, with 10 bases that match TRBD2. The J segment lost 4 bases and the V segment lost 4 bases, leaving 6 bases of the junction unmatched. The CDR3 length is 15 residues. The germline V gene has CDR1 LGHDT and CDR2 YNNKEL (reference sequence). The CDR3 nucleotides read TGTGCCAGCAGCCCTGAGCGGGGGGGAGGAGAGACCCAGTACTTC. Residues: CASSPERGGGETQYF.

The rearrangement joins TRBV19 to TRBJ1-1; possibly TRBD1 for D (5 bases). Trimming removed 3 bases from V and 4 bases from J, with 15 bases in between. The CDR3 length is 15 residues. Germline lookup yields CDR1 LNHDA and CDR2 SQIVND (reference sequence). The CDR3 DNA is TGTGCCAGTAGTATCCTTGGGGGGGAGGCCACTGAAGCTTTCTTT. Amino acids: CASSILGGEATEAFF.

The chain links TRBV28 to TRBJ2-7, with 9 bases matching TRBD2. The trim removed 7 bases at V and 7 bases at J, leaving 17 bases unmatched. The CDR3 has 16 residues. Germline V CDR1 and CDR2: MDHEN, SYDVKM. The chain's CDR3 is CASTPPEDAGGREQYF. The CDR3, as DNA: TGTGCCAGCACCCCTCCGGAAGATGCGGGAGGGAGGGAGCAGTACTTC.

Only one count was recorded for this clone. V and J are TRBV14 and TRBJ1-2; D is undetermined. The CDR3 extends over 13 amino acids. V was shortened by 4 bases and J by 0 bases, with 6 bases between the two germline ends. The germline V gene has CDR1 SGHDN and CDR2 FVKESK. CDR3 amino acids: CASSPTPNYGYTF. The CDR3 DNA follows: TGTGCCAGCAGCCCCACACCTAACTATGGCTACACCTTC.

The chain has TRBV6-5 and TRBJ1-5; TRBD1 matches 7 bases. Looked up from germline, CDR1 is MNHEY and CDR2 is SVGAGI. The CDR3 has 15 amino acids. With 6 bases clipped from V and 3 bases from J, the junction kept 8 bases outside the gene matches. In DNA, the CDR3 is TGTGCCAGCAGCCGGGACAGTACGAACAATCAGCCCCAGCATTTT. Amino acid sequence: CASSRDSTNNQPQHF.

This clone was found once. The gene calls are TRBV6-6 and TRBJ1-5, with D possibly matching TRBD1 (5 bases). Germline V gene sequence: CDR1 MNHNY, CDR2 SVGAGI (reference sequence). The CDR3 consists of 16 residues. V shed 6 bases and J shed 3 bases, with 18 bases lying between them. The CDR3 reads CASSHRTSRDNQPQHF. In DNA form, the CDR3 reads TGTGCCAGCAGCCACAGGACTAGTCGGGACAATCAGCCCCAGCATTTT.

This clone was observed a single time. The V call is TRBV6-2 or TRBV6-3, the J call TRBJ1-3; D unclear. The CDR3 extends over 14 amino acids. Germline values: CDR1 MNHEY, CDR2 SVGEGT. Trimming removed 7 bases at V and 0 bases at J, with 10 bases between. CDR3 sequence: CASTPEYSGNTIYF. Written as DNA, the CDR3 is TGTGCCAGCACCCCCGAGTACTCTGGAAACACCATATATTTT.

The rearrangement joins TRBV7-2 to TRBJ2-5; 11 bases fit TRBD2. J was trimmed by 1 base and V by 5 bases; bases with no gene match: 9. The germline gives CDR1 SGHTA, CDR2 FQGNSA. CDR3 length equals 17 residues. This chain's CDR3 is CASSPGRLAGTQETQYF. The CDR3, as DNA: TGTGCCAGCAGCCCAGGGAGACTAGCGGGGACCCAAGAGACCCAGTACTTC.

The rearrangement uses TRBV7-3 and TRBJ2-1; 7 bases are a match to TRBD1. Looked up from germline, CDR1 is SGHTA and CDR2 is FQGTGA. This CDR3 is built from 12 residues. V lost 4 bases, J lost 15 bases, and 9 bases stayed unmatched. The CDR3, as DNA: TGTGCCAGCAGCTCAACGACAGGGCAGCCGTTCTTC. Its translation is CASSSTTGQPFF.

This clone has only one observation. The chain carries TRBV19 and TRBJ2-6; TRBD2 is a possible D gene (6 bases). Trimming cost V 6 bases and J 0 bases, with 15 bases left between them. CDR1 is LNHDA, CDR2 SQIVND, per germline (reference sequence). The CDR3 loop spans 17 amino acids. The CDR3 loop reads CASSRETVASGANVLTF. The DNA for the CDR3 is TGTGCCAGTAGCCGGGAGACAGTTGCCTCTGGGGCCAACGTCCTGACTTTC.

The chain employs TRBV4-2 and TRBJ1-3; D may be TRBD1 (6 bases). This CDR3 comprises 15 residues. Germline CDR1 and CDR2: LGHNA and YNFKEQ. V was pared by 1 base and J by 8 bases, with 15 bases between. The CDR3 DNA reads TGTGCCAGCAGCCAAGTACCGAGACAGGCAGACACCATATATTTT. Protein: CASSQVPRQADTIYF.

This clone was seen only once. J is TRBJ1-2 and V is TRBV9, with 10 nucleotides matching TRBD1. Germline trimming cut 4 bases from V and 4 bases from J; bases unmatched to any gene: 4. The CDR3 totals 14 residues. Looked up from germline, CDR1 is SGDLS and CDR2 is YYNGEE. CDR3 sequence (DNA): TGTGCCAGCAGCCTTCGGACAGGGGGCTATGGCTACACCTTC. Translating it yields CASSLRTGGYGYTF.

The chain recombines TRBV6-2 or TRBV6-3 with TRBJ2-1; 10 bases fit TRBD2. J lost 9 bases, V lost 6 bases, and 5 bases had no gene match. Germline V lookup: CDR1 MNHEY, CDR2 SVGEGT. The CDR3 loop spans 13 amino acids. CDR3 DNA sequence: TGTGCCAGCAGCTTTACTAGCGGGGTTGAGCAGTTCTTC. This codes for CASSFTSGVEQFF.